These 8 T cell receptor beta chains were sequenced from one sample in a study of blood T cell repertoires in COVID-19. TCRdb's copy holds only in-frame clones and misses some; the assay was immunoSEQ multiplex PCR. The sample carries about 150,000 clones, about 91% recorded once. Sequenced material: peripheral blood. These receptors were collected from a woman in her forties or fifties with acute or convalescent COVID-19.

The rearrangement joins TRBV4-2 to TRBJ2-3; 12 nucleotides agree with TRBD2. This CDR3 contains 19 residues. Germline values: CDR1 LGHNA, CDR2 YNFKEQ. V lost 4 bases, J lost 4 bases, and 15 bases stayed unmatched. The CDR3: CASSLLTSGRASSPDTQYF. DNA for the CDR3: TGTGCCAGCAGCCTCCTGACTAGCGGGAGAGCTTCCAGCCCAGATACGCAGTATTTT.

This chain joins TRBV30 and TRBJ1-3; 9 nucleotides match TRBD1. CDR1 is GTSNPN and CDR2 is SVGIG in the germline V gene (reference sequence). Losses at the gene ends were 5 bases for V and 9 bases for J; bases not matched to a gene: 11. The length of the CDR3 is 14 residues. The chain's CDR3 is CAWLPGTGISTIYF. The DNA of the CDR3 is TGTGCCTGGTTACCCGGGACAGGGATTTCCACCATATATTTT.

As DNA, the CDR3 is TGCAGCGTTGAAGAGGGGAGGGGCCCCAATGAGCAGTTCTTC. Its protein product is CSVEEGRGPNEQFF. The rearrangement links TRBV29-1 to TRBJ2-1, with 7 nucleotides matching TRBD2. Per germline, CDR1 SQVTM and CDR2 ANQGSEA. The CDR3 spans 14 residues. Germline trimming cut 0 bases from V and 6 bases from J; bases unmatched to any gene: 5.

The gene calls are TRBV18 and TRBJ2-1; D is possibly TRBD2 (5 bases). The CDR3 runs to 17 residues. The germline CDR1 and CDR2 sequences are KGHSH and LQKENI. Trimming took 3 bases from V and 0 from J, leaving 15 bases between them. The CDR3 DNA follows: TGTGCCAGCTCACCTGATCCGGACTGGAGCTCCTACAATGAGCAGTTCTTC. It specifies CASSPDPDWSSYNEQFF.

This chain joins TRBV29-1 and TRBJ2-3, with 9 bases fitting TRBD1. Germline CDR1 and CDR2: SQVTM and ANQGSEA. Trimming removed 6 bases from V and 4 bases from J; junction bases left unmatched: 8. CDR3 size: 14 residues. The CDR3 sequence: CSVSGTGRPDTQYF. Written as DNA, the CDR3 is TGCAGCGTCTCCGGGACAGGGAGGCCAGATACGCAGTATTTT.

This clone showed up just once. This chain uses TRBV20-1 with TRBJ1-2; 7 bases align to TRBD1. CDR1 and CDR2 from the germline V gene are DFQATT and SNEGSKA (reference sequence). V gave up 6 bases and J gave up 6 bases; unmatched junction bases: 4. This CDR3 spans 11 amino acids. The CDR3 nucleotides are TGCAGTGCAAAGACAGGGAATGGCTACACCTTC. Amino acid sequence: CSAKTGNGYTF.

CDR3 amino acids: CASSPTGEAGANVLTF. The DNA for the CDR3 is TGTGCCAGCAGCCCGACAGGGGAGGCTGGGGCCAACGTCCTGACTTTC. The rearrangement links TRBV7-8 to TRBJ2-6; 8 nucleotides agree with TRBD1. Germline CDR1 SGHVS, CDR2 FQNEAQ. Trimming at V came to 5 bases and at J to 2 bases, leaving 5 bases not matched to a gene. This CDR3 contains 16 residues.

The chain is built from TRBV30 and TRBJ2-1; D unclear. V lost 1 base and J lost 6, with 7 bases in between. Germline lookup yields CDR1 GTSNPN and CDR2 SVGIG (reference sequence). The CDR3 contains 12 residues. CDR3 bases: TGTGCCTGGAGTGGACGGGTCAATGAGCAGTTCTTC. Its translation is CAWSGRVNEQFF.